Below, 27 T cell receptor beta chains from the same sample are listed, as sequenced in a study of identical twins. TCRdb recomputed calls from the 5' RACE reads with MiXCR, one row per CDR3 protein. The sample has about 240,000 distinct CDR3 sequences; roughly a tenth are singletons. The sequenced sample consisted of memory T cells sorted from blood. These receptors came from a man aged 45 to 65 in good health.

This clonotype was detected ten times or more. The chain recombines TRBV20-1 with TRBJ2-1; 8 nucleotides agree with TRBD2. V dropped 6 bases and J dropped 7; count of bases not matched to a gene: 14. Looked up from germline, CDR1 is DFQATT and CDR2 is SNEGSKA (reference sequence). This CDR3 has 15 residues. In DNA form, the CDR3 reads TGCAGTGCCCAATCCGGGACTAGTTCTTTGAATGAGCAGTTCTTC. Encoded protein: CSAQSGTSSLNEQFF.

This clonotype was detected many times. The V call is TRBV25-1, the J call TRBJ2-4; a possible D gene is TRBD2 (6 bases). Trimming removed 2 bases from V and 0 bases from J, with 8 bases in between. Germline loops: CDR1 MGHDK, CDR2 SYGVNS. The length of the CDR3 is 15 residues. CDR3 sequence: CASSEGGTAKNIQYF. DNA of the CDR3: TGTGCCAGCAGTGAAGGCGGGACAGCCAAAAACATTCAGTACTTC.

Many counts were recorded for this clonotype. The V call is TRBV7-2, the J call TRBJ1-1; the D is unclear. This CDR3 is built from 15 residues. V dropped 2 bases and J dropped 1 base, with 11 bases sitting between them. Germline V CDR1 and CDR2: SGHTA, FQGNSA. The CDR3 is CASSLRPGENTEAFF. The CDR3 DNA follows: TGTGCCAGCAGCTTACGACCCGGGGAGAACACTGAAGCTTTCTTT.

This clonotype was picked up many times. The V and J genes are TRBV12-3 or TRBV12-4 and TRBJ1-6, with no clear D. Trimming removed 4 bases from V and 0 bases from J, with 4 bases in between. The CDR3 has 14 residues. The CDR3 reads CASSWDSYNSPLHF. DNA of the CDR3: TGTGCCAGCAGTTGGGACTCCTATAATTCACCCCTCCACTTT.

As for this clonotype: The DNA is omitted, as the CDR3 cannot be located on it reliably, and the CDR3 follows TCRdb's listing. The rearrangement joins TRBV5-1 to TRBJ1-4; the table calls TRBD1, which could not be checked here. CDR1 and CDR2 from the germline V gene are SGHRS and YFSETQ. The CDR3 is 15 amino acids in total, end residues counted. The CDR3 protein is CASSEQGAANENCFF.

The chain carries TRBV4-2 and TRBJ2-5, with D possibly being TRBD2 (5 bases). The CDR3 runs to 14 residues. Per germline, CDR1 LGHNA and CDR2 YNFKEQ. V was clipped by 4 bases and J by 3 bases, with 12 bases between them. In DNA form, the CDR3 reads TGTGCCAGCAGCCGACGGAACGGGGAAGAGACCCAGTACTTC. Protein: CASSRRNGEETQYF.

This clonotype came up a few times. The rearrangement uses TRBV15 and TRBJ2-1, with a possible D match to TRBD2 (7 bases). Germline V gene lookup returns CDR1 LNHNV and CDR2 YYDKDF (reference sequence). V lost 3 bases to trimming and J lost 0 bases, with 18 bases between them. This CDR3 has 18 amino acids. The CDR3 DNA reads as TGTGCCACCAGCAGTCTTTCAGGGGAGCGGGGCTCCTACAATGAGCAGTTCTTC. Amino acid sequence: CATSSLSGERGSYNEQFF.

There are many counts of this clonotype. This rearrangement joins TRBV3-1 to TRBJ2-5; the match to TRBD2 covers 11 bases. V was clipped by 2 bases and J by 1 base; unmatched bases: 9. The V gene's germline CDR1 is LGHDT and CDR2 YNNKEL (reference sequence). CDR3 length equals 18 residues. The CDR3 nucleotides read TGTGCCAGCAGCCAACCGGGGTCTGGGACTAGCGGCCAAGAGACCCAGTACTTC. This sequence encodes CASSQPGSGTSGQETQYF.

This rearrangement joins TRBV5-1 to TRBJ2-5, with TRBD1 as a possible D gene (5 bases). Trimming shortened V by 8 bases and J by 5 bases, and 16 bases separated the two germline ends. The germline V gene has CDR1 SGHRS and CDR2 YFSETQ. CDR3 length equals 13 residues. CDR3 nucleotides: TGCGCCAGTTGGGGCGGCTACGGGGAGACCCAGTACTTC. It encodes CASWGGYGETQYF.

The gene calls are TRBV3-1 and TRBJ2-7; 7 bases map to TRBD2. The trim removed 1 base at V and 1 base at J, leaving 1 base unmatched. The CDR3 consists of 14 residues. Germline V lookup: CDR1 LGHDT, CDR2 YNNKEL (reference sequence). CDR3 sequence reads: CASSQGTRSYEQYF. CDR3 sequence (DNA): TGTGCCAGCAGCCAAGGGACTAGGTCCTACGAGCAGTACTTC.

This clonotype was seen many times. The V gene is TRBV14, the J gene TRBJ2-7; the D gene could be TRBD1 or TRBD2 (5 bases each). The germline V and J ends were trimmed by 4 bases and 0 bases, with 10 bases remaining between them. The germline CDR1 and CDR2 sequences are SGHDN and FVKESK. The CDR3 is 14 amino acids. The CDR3 nucleotides read TGTGCCAGCAGCCGGAGGACATCCTCCTACGAGCAGTACTTC. Amino acids: CASSRRTSSYEQYF.

This clonotype was seen a few times. V gene TRBV7-2 combines with J gene TRBJ2-7; the D is unclear. With 6 bases removed from V and 4 bases from J, the gap between germline ends came to 13 bases. Germline V gene lookup returns CDR1 SGHTA and CDR2 FQGNSA. CDR3 size: 13 residues. The DNA of the CDR3 is TGTGCCAGCAGACCCGATGGACGGTACGAGCAGTACTTC. Protein sequence: CASRPDGRYEQYF.

There are a few counts of this clonotype. The gene calls are TRBV6-2 or TRBV6-3 and TRBJ2-2; D is unresolved. This CDR3 has 16 residues. From germline, CDR1 is MNHEY and CDR2 SVGEGT. V was clipped by 0 bases and J by 4 bases, with 12 bases between them. The CDR3 loop reads CASSYSRSSITGELFF. The DNA for the CDR3 is TGTGCCAGCAGTTACTCTAGATCAAGCATCACCGGGGAGCTGTTTTTT.

This clonotype was seen a handful of times. The chain employs TRBV18 and TRBJ2-7; D is undetermined. Germline CDR1 KGHSH, CDR2 LQKENI. Trimming removed 1 base from V and 5 bases from J, with 9 bases in between. The CDR3 covers 13 residues. The CDR3 region has the DNA TGTGCCAGCTCACCACATGTCACAGACGAGCAGTACTTC. It is translated as CASSPHVTDEQYF.

In its sample, this clonotype was seen many times. This chain joins TRBV7-2 and TRBJ2-7; no firm D call. V lost 5 bases, J lost 4 bases, and 12 bases lay in between. The germline CDR1 and CDR2 sequences are SGHTA and FQGNSA. The CDR3 sequence is 13 residues long. CDR3 in amino acids: CASSVATEYEQYF. The CDR3 DNA follows: TGTGCCAGCAGCGTGGCTACCGAATACGAGCAGTACTTC.

The table lists this clonotype with many counts. The chain joins TRBV27 to TRBJ1-5; 10 bases match TRBD1. V dropped 0 bases and J dropped 5; count of bases not matched to a gene: 28. The germline CDR1 and CDR2 sequences are MNHEY and SMNVEV (reference sequence). The CDR3 consists of 24 residues. In DNA form, the CDR3 reads TGTGCCAGCAGTTTATCTAGAAGCACCTTAGTCCGTAACCGACAGGGGGCGCCGGATCAGCCCCAGCATTTT. It is translated as CASSLSRSTLVRNRQGAPDQPQHF.

This clonotype was detected ten times or more. V and J are TRBV7-9 and TRBJ2-2; D unclear. The CDR3 contains 17 residues. V was cut by 5 bases and J by 7 bases, with 23 bases left in between. Germline CDR1 reads SEHNR; CDR2 reads FQNEAQ (reference sequence). CDR3 protein: CASSDLIGAPDRGELFF. The CDR3 coding sequence is TGTGCCAGCAGCGACCTCATAGGTGCGCCGGATCGCGGGGAGCTGTTTTTT.

The rearrangement links TRBV20-1 to TRBJ2-7, with TRBD1 as a possible D gene (5 bases). CDR1 is DFQATT, CDR2 SNEGSKA, per germline (reference sequence). The CDR3 is 12 residues long. V was cut by 7 bases and J by 9 bases, with 19 bases left in between. This chain's CDR3 is CSVGASVGPQYF. The CDR3 coding sequence is TGCAGTGTAGGGGCCTCGGTCGGCCCGCAGTACTTC.

This chain links TRBV28 with TRBJ2-2; a possible D gene is TRBD1 (5 bases). Deletions cut 1 base from V and 0 bases from J, with 12 bases between. CDR1 and CDR2 from the germline V gene are MDHEN and SYDVKM. The CDR3 sequence is 17 residues long. DNA for the CDR3: TGTGCCAGCAGTTTATTAGGGGCCTCCGCGAACACCGGGGAGCTGTTTTTT. This gives the protein CASSLLGASANTGELFF.

The chain employs TRBV14 and TRBJ1-2; D call uncertain. There are 13 residues in the CDR3. Germline loops: CDR1 SGHDN, CDR2 FVKESK. V dropped 1 base and J dropped 8 bases, with 11 bases sitting between them. The DNA for the CDR3 is TGTGCCAGCAGCCAAGTCCTAAGAGGGGGCTACACCTTC. Encoded protein: CASSQVLRGGYTF.

This clonotype was seen ten or more times. The chain links TRBV5-8 to TRBJ2-1; 8 bases are a match to TRBD1. Per the germline V gene, CDR1 is SGHTS and CDR2 is YDEGEE. Unmatched junction bases numbered 15, after V lost 4 bases and J lost 9 bases. This CDR3 contains 16 residues. The CDR3 reads CASSPWTGHDPGEQFF. The CDR3 bases are TGTGCCAGCAGCCCGTGGACAGGGCATGACCCCGGTGAGCAGTTCTTC.

At least ten counts were recorded for this clonotype. The CDR3 spells CASSLPAGGWVTPTEQYF. The DNA of the CDR3 is TGTGCCAGCAGCTTACCCGCCGGTGGGTGGGTCACCCCGACCGAGCAGTACTTC. This chain connects TRBV11-3 to TRBJ2-7; no clear D gene. Germline V CDR1 and CDR2: SGHNT, YENEEA. The CDR3 totals 18 residues. The V end was cut by 2 bases, the J end by 6 bases, with 26 bases between.

This clonotype was found a few times. The CDR3 loop is CASSLLNRDPSYEQYF. In DNA form, the CDR3 reads TGTGCCAGCAGCTTGCTTAACCGCGACCCATCCTACGAGCAGTACTTC. The J gene is TRBJ2-7, the V gene TRBV5-6; unclear D gene. This CDR3 is 16 amino acids long. Looked up from germline, CDR1 is SGHDT and CDR2 is YYEEEE. V lost 1 base to trimming and J lost 1 base, with 15 bases between them.

The V call is TRBV19, the J call TRBJ2-1, with 8 bases aligning to TRBD2. Germline assignment: CDR1 LNHDA and CDR2 SQIVND (reference sequence). The ends lost 10 bases at V and 0 bases at J; junction bases unmatched: 8. This CDR3 contains 15 residues. Here the CDR3 reads CATRSSGTSYNEQFF. For the CDR3, the DNA is TGTGCCACCAGGAGTAGCGGGACCTCCTACAATGAGCAGTTCTTC.

This clonotype appeared many times. The rearrangement joins TRBV5-1 to TRBJ2-5; 10 nucleotides align to TRBD2. V lost 0 bases, J lost 4 bases, and 6 bases stayed unmatched. Germline V gene sequence: CDR1 SGHRS, CDR2 YFSETQ. CDR3 length equals 16 residues. CDR3 bases: TGCGCCAGCAGCTTGGGTGCTAGCGGGGGTGTAGAGACCCAGTACTTC. This codes for CASSLGASGGVETQYF.

This chain connects TRBV30 to TRBJ1-1; unclear D gene. The ends were cut back, 2 bases at V and 5 bases at J, with 6 bases in the middle. CDR1 is GTSNPN and CDR2 is SVGIG in the germline V gene (reference sequence). This CDR3 spans 11 amino acids. The CDR3 is CAWSLGTEAFF. The CDR3 DNA is TGTGCCTGGAGTTTGGGTACTGAAGCTTTCTTT.

This clonotype was counted ten times or more. The chain couples TRBV6-2 or TRBV6-3 to TRBJ2-3; 10 bases are shared with TRBD2. V shed 6 bases and J 1 base; nucleotides not matched to a gene: 4. The germline V gene has CDR1 MNHEY and CDR2 SVGEGT. The CDR3 has 15 amino acids. The CDR3 coding sequence is TGTGCCAGCAGCCCTGGGACTAGCGGCACAGATACGCAGTATTTT. Translated: CASSPGTSGTDTQYF.